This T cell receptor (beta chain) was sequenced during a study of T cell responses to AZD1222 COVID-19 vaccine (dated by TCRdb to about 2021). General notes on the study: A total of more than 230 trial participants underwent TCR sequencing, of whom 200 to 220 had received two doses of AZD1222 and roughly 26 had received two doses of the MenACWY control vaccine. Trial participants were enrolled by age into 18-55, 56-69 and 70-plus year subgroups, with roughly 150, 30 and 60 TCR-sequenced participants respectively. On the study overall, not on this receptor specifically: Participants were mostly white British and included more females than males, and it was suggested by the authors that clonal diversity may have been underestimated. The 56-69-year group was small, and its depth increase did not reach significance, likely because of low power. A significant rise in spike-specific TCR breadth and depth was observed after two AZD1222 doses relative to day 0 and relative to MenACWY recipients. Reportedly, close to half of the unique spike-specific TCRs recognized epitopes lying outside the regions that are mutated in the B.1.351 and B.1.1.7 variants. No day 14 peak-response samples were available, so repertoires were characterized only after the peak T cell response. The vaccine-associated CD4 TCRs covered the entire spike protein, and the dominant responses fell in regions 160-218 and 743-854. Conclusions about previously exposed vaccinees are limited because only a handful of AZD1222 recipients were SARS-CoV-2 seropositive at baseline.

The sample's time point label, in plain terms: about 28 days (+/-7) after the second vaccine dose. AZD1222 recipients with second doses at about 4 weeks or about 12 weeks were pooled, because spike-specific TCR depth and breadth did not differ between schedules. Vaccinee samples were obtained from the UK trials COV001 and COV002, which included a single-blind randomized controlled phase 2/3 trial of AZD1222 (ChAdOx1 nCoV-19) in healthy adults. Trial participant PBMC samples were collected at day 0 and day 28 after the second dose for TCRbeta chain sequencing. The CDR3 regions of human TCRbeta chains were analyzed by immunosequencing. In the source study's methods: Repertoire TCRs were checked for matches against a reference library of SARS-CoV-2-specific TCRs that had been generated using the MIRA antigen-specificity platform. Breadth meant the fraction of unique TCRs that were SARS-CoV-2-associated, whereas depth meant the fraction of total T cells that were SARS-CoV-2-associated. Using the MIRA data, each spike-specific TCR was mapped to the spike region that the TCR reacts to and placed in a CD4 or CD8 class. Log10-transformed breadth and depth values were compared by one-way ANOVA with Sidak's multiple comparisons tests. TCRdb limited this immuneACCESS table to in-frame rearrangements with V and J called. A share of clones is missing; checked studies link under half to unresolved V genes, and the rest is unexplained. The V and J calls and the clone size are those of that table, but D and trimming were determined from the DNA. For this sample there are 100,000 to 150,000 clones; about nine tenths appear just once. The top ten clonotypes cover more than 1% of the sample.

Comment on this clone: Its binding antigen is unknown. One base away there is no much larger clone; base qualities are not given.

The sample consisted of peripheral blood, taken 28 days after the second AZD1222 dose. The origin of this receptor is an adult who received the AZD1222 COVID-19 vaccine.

Read as DNA, the sequence is TGCGCCAGCAGTTACCGGGACTACACCAATGAGCAGTTCTTC. Its product reads: CASSYRDYTNEQFF. The receptor chain draws on TRBV5-1 and TRBJ2-1; TRBD2 lines up with 7 middle nucleotides. From the cysteine up to the phenylalanine, the CDR3 has a length of 14 residues. Only CDR3 DNA is held: 42 bases, read in frame from base 1. V loses 5 bases at its end and J loses 6 bases; junction bases beyond the gene matches: 8. The germline V gene gives CDR1 as SGHRS and CDR2 as YFSETQ.